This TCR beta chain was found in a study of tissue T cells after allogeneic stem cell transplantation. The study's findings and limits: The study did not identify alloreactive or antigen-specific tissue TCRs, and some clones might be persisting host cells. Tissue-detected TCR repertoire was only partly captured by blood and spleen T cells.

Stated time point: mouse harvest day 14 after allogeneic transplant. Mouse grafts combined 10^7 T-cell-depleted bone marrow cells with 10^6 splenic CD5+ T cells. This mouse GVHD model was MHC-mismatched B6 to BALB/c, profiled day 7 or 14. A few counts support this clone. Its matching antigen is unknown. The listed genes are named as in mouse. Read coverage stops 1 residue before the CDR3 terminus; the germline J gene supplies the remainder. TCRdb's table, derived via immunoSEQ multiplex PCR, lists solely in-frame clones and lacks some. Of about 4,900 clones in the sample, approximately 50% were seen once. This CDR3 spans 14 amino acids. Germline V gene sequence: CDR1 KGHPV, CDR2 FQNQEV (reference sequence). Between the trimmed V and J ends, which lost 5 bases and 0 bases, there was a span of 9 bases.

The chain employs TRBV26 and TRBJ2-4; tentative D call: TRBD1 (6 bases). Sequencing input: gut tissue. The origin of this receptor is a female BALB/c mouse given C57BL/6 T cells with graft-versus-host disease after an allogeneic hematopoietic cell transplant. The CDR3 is CASSGDNSQNTLYF. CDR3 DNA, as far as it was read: TGTGCCAGCAGTGGGGACAATAGTCAAAACACCTTGTAC.